The source of this T cell receptor (beta chain) is a study of Ad26.COV2.S vaccination and SARS-CoV-2 variants. The CDR3 is 12 residues long. Trimming pared 5 bases from V and 11 bases from J, leaving 13 bases between. Indicated treatment: some 19 received Ad26.COV2.S at low or high dose, single or two shots; several received placebo; per-sample allocation not given. Sampling was done on day 63 after the first vaccine or placebo injection. This person who donated was an adult of 18-55 years in Boston. Measured with immunoSEQ multiplex PCR; TCRdb has only the in-frame clones, and not every one. In the table there are around 300,000 clones, 65% to 90% of which are singletons.

V gene TRBV12-3 or TRBV12-4 combines with J gene TRBJ1-5; D gene uncertain. The sequence derives from a person aged 18-60 years who received the Ad26.COV2.S COVID-19 vaccine or a placebo. The starting material was peripheral blood, obtained in a trial of Ad26.COV2.S vaccine versus placebo. The CDR3 here is CASSTIIGTQHF. The CDR3 coding sequence is TGTGCCAGCAGTACCATAATCGGAACCCAGCATTTT.